The 16 T cell receptor beta chains below come from one sample, sequenced in a study of blood T cell repertoires in COVID-19. Libraries were prepared by immunoSEQ multiplex PCR; TCRdb keeps only in-frame clonotypes and omits some of them. The repertoire has about 81,000 clones, about 91% of them found once; the top ten carry 4.8%. Sequencing was carried out using peripheral blood. These receptors all stem from a woman older than 75 with acute or convalescent COVID-19.

The genes are TRBV6-2 or TRBV6-3 and TRBJ2-5; the match to TRBD2 covers 9 bases. Unmatched junction bases numbered 8, after V lost 4 bases and J lost 5 bases. CDR1 and CDR2 (germline): MNHEY, SVGEGT. The CDR3 totals 15 residues. The CDR3 nucleotides read TGTGCCAGCAGTTCCTCCGGGACTAGCAGGGAGACCCAGTACTTC. This gives the protein CASSSSGTSRETQYF.

V and J are TRBV30 and TRBJ2-7; D call uncertain. V lost 1 base and J 5 bases, leaving 3 bases between the germline ends. The CDR3 is 10 residues long. Germline V lookup: CDR1 GTSNPN, CDR2 SVGIG (reference sequence). The CDR3 coding sequence is TGTGCCTGGAGTGCGGACGAGCAGTACTTC. Amino acids: CAWSADEQYF. The complete variable domain, with remaining parts taken from reference TRBV30 and TRBJ2-7, reads SQTIHQWPATLVQPVGSPLSLECTVEGTSNPNLYWYRQAAGRGLQLLFYSVGIGQISSEVPQNLSASRPQDRQFILSSKKLLLSDSGFYLCAWSADEQYFGPGTRLTVT.

V usage is TRBV5-1 and J usage is TRBJ1-1; D is unresolved. Trimming took 0 bases from V and 3 from J, leaving 6 bases between them. Germline V CDR1 and CDR2: SGHRS, YFSETQ. CDR3 length: 13 residues. DNA for the CDR3: TGCGCCAGCAGCTTGGACAGAGACACTGAAGCTTTCTTT. Translating it yields CASSLDRDTEAFF.

CDR3 protein: CASRLQGRQETQYF. Here the CDR3 DNA reads TGTGCCAGCAGATTACAGGGGCGACAAGAGACCCAGTACTTC. The genes are TRBV6-5 and TRBJ2-5; 7 nucleotides agree with TRBD1. V shed 6 bases and J 2 bases; nucleotides not matched to a gene: 6. The length of the CDR3 is 14 residues. Germline-derived CDR1 and CDR2 are MNHEY and SVGAGI.

This clone was recorded only once. This chain uses TRBV27 with TRBJ2-3; 7 positions agree with TRBD1. The CDR3 is 15 amino acids. Germline CDR1 MNHEY, CDR2 SMNVEV (reference sequence). V was pared by 3 bases and J by 2 bases, with 5 bases of the junction left unmatched. The CDR3 bases are TGTGCCAGCAGTTTTTTTGACAGGGACACAGATACGCAGTATTTT. It translates to CASSFFDRDTDTQYF.

The chain links TRBV5-1 to TRBJ2-7; 10 bases are shared with TRBD2. With 4 bases clipped from V and 0 bases from J, the junction kept 16 bases outside the gene matches. CDR3 size: 19 residues. Germline V lookup: CDR1 SGHRS, CDR2 YFSETQ. For the CDR3, the DNA is TGCGCCAGCAGCCCAGGACTAGCGGAGATTAAACCGAGCTCCTACGAGCAGTACTTC. It specifies CASSPGLAEIKPSSYEQYF.

The V call is TRBV11-2, the J call TRBJ2-5; 7 positions match TRBD2. The CDR3 is 15 residues long. With V trimmed by 0 bases and J by 6 bases, 7 bases remained unmatched. The germline gives CDR1 SGHAT, CDR2 FQNNGV. CDR3 in DNA: TGTGCCAGCAGCTTAGATTTAAGCGGGGTAAAGACCCAGTACTTC. Its protein product is CASSLDLSGVKTQYF.

This clone was counted once. The V gene is TRBV5-4, the J gene TRBJ2-7; D is possibly TRBD2 (5 bases). Germline V lookup: CDR1 SGHNT, CDR2 YYREEE (reference sequence). This CDR3 contains 15 residues. V gave up 5 bases and J gave up 0 bases, with 15 bases separating them. CDR3 in DNA: TGTGCCAGCAGTCCCGGGGAAGGAACCTCCTACGAGCAGTACTTC. The encoded protein is CASSPGEGTSYEQYF.

The rearrangement uses TRBV20-1 and TRBJ2-1; D is undetermined. Deletions cut 2 bases from V and 10 bases from J, with 9 bases between. This CDR3 has 11 amino acids. CDR1 is DFQATT, CDR2 SNEGSKA, per germline (reference sequence). The CDR3 sequence is CSARLQQEQFF. CDR3 coding DNA: TGCAGTGCTAGATTACAGCAGGAGCAGTTCTTC.

The rearrangement links TRBV13 to TRBJ2-3; D is ambiguous. The CDR3 extends over 15 amino acids. Per germline, CDR1 PRHDT and CDR2 FYEKMQ (reference sequence). V lost 0 bases and J 0 bases, leaving 7 bases between the germline ends. This chain's CDR3 is CASSLGGTSTDTQYF. In DNA form, the CDR3 reads TGTGCCAGCAGCTTAGGTGGTACTAGCACAGATACGCAGTATTTT.

V usage is TRBV7-8 and J usage is TRBJ2-5, with D possibly TRBD2 on 5 matching bases. Trimming removed 5 bases at V and 5 bases at J, with 12 bases between. The CDR3 runs to 13 residues. In germline, CDR1 is SGHVS, CDR2 FQNEAQ. The CDR3 loop is CASSELVRETQYF. In DNA, the CDR3 is TGTGCCAGCAGCGAACTAGTTCGGGAGACCCAGTACTTC.

V is TRBV5-6 and J is TRBJ2-5, with D maybe TRBD1 (5 bases). Germline V lookup: CDR1 SGHDT, CDR2 YYEEEE. Trimming stripped 4 bases from V and 5 bases from J, with 15 bases between. The CDR3 extends over 14 amino acids. The CDR3 protein is CASSPVQGAETQYF. The DNA of the CDR3 is TGTGCCAGCAGCCCTGTGCAGGGTGCCGAGACCCAGTACTTC.

The chain is built from TRBV6-1 and TRBJ1-6; D uncertain. This CDR3 comprises 15 residues. V dropped 2 bases and J dropped 5 bases, with 10 bases sitting between them. The germline V gene encodes CDR1 MNHNS and CDR2 SASEGT. The CDR3 DNA reads TGTGCCAGCAGTGAACCCGGGAAGAATAATTCACCCCTCCACTTT. This codes for CASSEPGKNNSPLHF.

This rearrangement joins TRBV28 to TRBJ1-1; D remains ambiguous. Trimming removed 8 bases from V and 6 bases from J, with 10 bases in between. This CDR3 region has 11 residues. Per the germline V gene, CDR1 is MDHEN and CDR2 is SYDVKM. In DNA form, the CDR3 reads TGTGCCAGCGAAGCCAGCGCTGAAGCTTTCTTT. Protein: CASEASAEAFF. The full variable domain, rest sourced from reference TRBV28 and TRBJ1-1, is DVKVTQSSRYLVKRTGEKVFLECVQDMDHENMFWYRQDPGLGLRLIYFSYDVKMKEKGDIPEGYSVSREKKERFSLILESASTNQTSMYLCASEASAEAFFGQGTRLTVV.

The chain recombines TRBV11-3 with TRBJ2-1; D perhaps matches TRBD1 (5 bases). CDR1 and CDR2 from the germline V gene are SGHNT and YENEEA. The CDR3 has 14 residues. V gave up 5 bases and J gave up 6 bases, with 14 bases separating them. CDR3 sequence: CASSKAGATNEQFF. CDR3 in DNA: TGTGCCAGCAGCAAAGCTGGGGCCACCAATGAGCAGTTCTTC.

The V gene is TRBV7-2, the J gene TRBJ2-7, with D perhaps TRBD1 (5 bases). Germline V gene data show CDR1 as SGHTA and CDR2 as FQGNSA. The V gene lost 5 bases and the J gene lost 6 bases, with 17 bases spanning the gap. The CDR3 has 14 amino acids. CDR3 loop: CASSTSAGSSEQYF. The CDR3 nucleotides read TGTGCCAGCAGCACCTCGGCAGGGTCCAGCGAGCAGTACTTC.